This T cell receptor beta chain stems from a study of blood T cell repertoires in COVID-19. Study as a whole: Acute and convalescent COVID-19 specimens originated in the United States, Italy and Spain.

The repertoire was sequenced with immunoSEQ multiplex PCR; TCRdb's copy has only in-frame clones and lacks some. The data contain about 150,000 clones, over 60% of them singletons. This clonotype originated in an elderly woman with acute or convalescent COVID-19. The specimen sequenced was peripheral blood.

Here the CDR3 reads CASSMGRDTETQYF. The CDR3 coding sequence is TGTGCCAGTAGTATGGGGCGGGATACAGAGACCCAGTACTTC. The chain joins TRBV19 to TRBJ2-5; TRBD2 is a possible D gene (6 bases). Germline V gene lookup returns CDR1 LNHDA and CDR2 SQIVND (reference sequence). This CDR3 spans 14 amino acids. V lost 3 bases, J lost 4 bases, and 12 bases lay in between.